Below are 26 T cell receptor beta chains sequenced from a single sample in a study of tumor-infiltrating lymphocytes in primary liver carcinoma. The source material, 20-30 mg of unsorted bulk tissue, was used to co-extract RNA and DNA. A primer matching the constant region was used to make TCR beta cDNA from around 460 ng of total RNA. Researchers made the TCR beta libraries by running three nested multiplex PCR rounds with slightly modified ARM-PCR. Primers for the first two PCR rounds were TRBV1-TRBV30 forward primers and a C-beta reverse primer (about 9 cycles per round). One entry per CDR3 protein, called by TCRdb with MiXCR from the multiplex PCR reads. The sample lists roughly 120,000 distinct CDR3 sequences, 64% occurring once. The sequenced sample consisted of liver tumor tissue from sampling region 3. As for subset: tumor region T3, left-lateral pole. The receptor set was obtained from a woman in her sixties with primary liver carcinoma and hepatitis B virus infection.

In this sample, this clonotype turned up a few times. Relative to the germline gene, one junction end is altered; a read error may explain this. CDR3 amino acids: CASSLAAWGYEKYF. CDR3 sequence (DNA): TGTGCCAGCAGCTTAGCTGCGTGGGGGTACGAGAAGTACTTC. The V gene is TRBV11-2, the J gene TRBJ2-7; D is possibly TRBD1 or TRBD2 (5 bases each). Germline lookup yields CDR1 SGHAT and CDR2 FQNNGV. The CDR3 spans 14 residues.

The V and J genes are TRBV6-1 and TRBJ2-3; 7 nucleotides line up with TRBD1. Trimming removed 9 bases from V and 3 bases from J; junction bases left unmatched: 24. The CDR3 consists of 19 residues. In germline, CDR1 is MNHNS, CDR2 SASEGT. This CDR3 reads CASRPRGRKEGMGTDTQYF. CDR3 sequence (DNA): TGTGCCAGTAGGCCGAGGGGGCGGAAGGAAGGGATGGGGACAGATACGCAGTATTTT.

At least ten counts were recorded for this clonotype. The V gene is TRBV5-1, the J gene TRBJ2-7; the D is unclear. Between the trimmed V and J ends, which lost 3 bases and 3 bases, there was a span of 10 bases. The CDR3 sequence is 13 residues long. Germline V gives CDR1 SGHRS, CDR2 YFSETQ. The CDR3 here is CASSSHDGYEQYF. The CDR3 DNA sequence: TGCGCCAGCAGCTCACACGACGGCTACGAGCAGTACTTC. Using reference TRBV5-1 and TRBJ2-7 for the parts outside the CDR3, the full variable domain is KAGVTQTPRYLIKTRGQQVTLSCSPISGHRSVSWYQQTPGQGLQFLFEYFSETQRNKGNFPGRFSGRQFSNSRSEMNVSTLELGDSALYLCASSSHDGYEQYFGPGTRLTVT.

There are many counts of this clonotype. The chain joins TRBV29-1 to TRBJ2-7; 11 bases are a match to TRBD1. CDR1 and CDR2 (germline): SQVTM, ANQGSEA. V lost 6 bases and J lost 7; bases outside the gene matches: 11. The CDR3 runs to 14 residues. CDR3: CSVAKGTGGGEQYF. The CDR3 DNA follows: TGCAGCGTCGCGAAAGGGACAGGGGGAGGAGAGCAGTACTTC.

In its sample, this clonotype was seen a few times. The chain couples TRBV19 to TRBJ2-1; 12 bases are shared with TRBD2. The CDR3 runs to 16 residues. The V and J ends lost 6 bases and 6 bases, in that order; junction bases with no gene match: 9. Germline CDR1 and CDR2: LNHDA and SQIVND (reference sequence). CDR3 sequence: CASRKRLAGVGNEQFF. The CDR3 bases are TGTGCCAGTAGGAAGAGACTAGCGGGAGTTGGCAATGAGCAGTTCTTC.

The chain recombines TRBV30 with TRBJ1-2, with TRBD1 as a possible D gene (5 bases). V dropped 1 base and J dropped 4 bases, with 13 bases sitting between them. This CDR3 is 14 amino acids long. Germline CDR1 reads GTSNPN; CDR2 reads SVGIG (reference sequence). In DNA, the CDR3 is TGTGCCTGGAGTGACCCAGCGAGGGGCTATGGCTACACCTTC. Translating gives CAWSDPARGYGYTF.

As to this clonotype: This may be a read error: a much more frequent sequence differs by one nucleotide. The CDR3 DNA is TGTGCCAGCAGCTCAGGGGACTCTGGGGCCAACGTCCTGACTTTC. Its protein product is CASSSGDSGANVLTF. This chain connects TRBV7-9 to TRBJ2-6; possibly TRBD1 for D (6 bases). Trimming stripped 4 bases from V and 0 bases from J, with 7 bases between. Germline V lookup: CDR1 SEHNR, CDR2 FQNEAQ (reference sequence). The CDR3 runs to 15 residues.

About this clonotype: This may be a read error, as it is one base from a much larger clone. V is TRBV5-4 and J is TRBJ2-5, with TRBD1 identical over 8 bases. The trim removed 7 bases at V and 4 bases at J, leaving 12 bases unmatched. CDR3 size: 15 residues. Germline CDR1 SGHNT, CDR2 YYREEE (reference sequence). CDR3 bases: TGTGCCAGCTGCTCCGGACAGGGAAGGTTAGAGACCCAGTACTTC. Amino acids: CASCSGQGRLETQYF.

In this sample, this clonotype turned up once. As the CDR3 is not closed by the conserved phenylalanine or tryptophan, this likely results from a read error. Because the CDR3's place on the DNA is in doubt, the DNA is left out and the CDR3 is given as listed by TCRdb. The V call is TRBV11-1, the J call TRBJ2-3; TRBD2 was called by the table and not checked on the DNA. Germline assignment: CDR1 SGHAT and CDR2 FQDESV (reference sequence). The CDR3 has 14 residues if both end residues are counted. CDR3: CARSLRQRAGESHI.

As to this clonotype: Being one base from a much bigger clone, this may be a read error. The final CDR3 position lacks the conserved phenylalanine or tryptophan, pointing to a likely read error. This chain connects TRBV6-5 to TRBJ1-1; a possible D gene is TRBD1 (5 bases). There are 12 residues in the CDR3. Trimming took 6 bases from V and 9 from J, leaving 14 bases between them. The V gene's germline CDR1 is MNHEY and CDR2 SVGAGI. In DNA form, the CDR3 reads TGTGCCAGCAGGGGGAGGGACGGGAAAGCTTTCCTT. Translating gives CASRGRDGKAFL.

About this clonotype: This clone may be a read error of a much larger clone one base away. The chain carries TRBV6-5 and TRBJ2-7; TRBD2 agrees at 10 bases. This CDR3 region has 13 residues. Germline V lookup: CDR1 MNHEY, CDR2 SVGAGI. CDR3 sequence: CASVSSGSFEQHF. CDR3 bases: TGTGCCAGCGTCTCTAGCGGGAGTTTCGAGCAGCACTTC.

On this clonotype: It may be a read error: a sequence one base away is much more abundant. The V gene is TRBV7-8, the J gene TRBJ2-7; the match to TRBD1 covers 11 bases. The CDR3 sequence is 15 residues long. V lost 5 bases and J lost 7; bases outside the gene matches: 10. Germline V gene lookup returns CDR1 SGHVS and CDR2 FQNEAQ. The chain's CDR3 is CASSVGQGAMEEQYF. The CDR3 nucleotides read TGTGCCAGCAGCGTAGGACAGGGGGCGATGGAGGAGCAGTACTTC.

A word on this clonotype: At one of its ends the junction is not consistent with the germline gene, which may arise from a read error. The chain employs TRBV28 and TRBJ1-2, with D perhaps TRBD1 (5 bases). This CDR3 has 15 residues. CDR1 and CDR2 (germline): MDHEN, SYDVKM. This CDR3 is CASSRTPGGIGGYTF. DNA of the CDR3: TGCGCCAGCAGTCGCACTCCCGGGGGGATTGGAGGCTACACCTTC.

The chain employs TRBV6-1 and TRBJ1-1; TRBD1 aligns across 7 bases. This CDR3 has 14 amino acids. Looked up from germline, CDR1 is MNHNS and CDR2 is SASEGT. Trimming at V came to 8 bases and at J to 4 bases, leaving 10 bases not matched to a gene. The CDR3 DNA reads as TGTGCCAGCTGTGGATACCAGGGGGGCACTGAAGCTTTCTTT. Translation: CASCGYQGGTEAFF.

This clonotype has only a few counts. V gene TRBV7-9 combines with J gene TRBJ2-7, with D tentatively TRBD1 (6 bases). This CDR3 comprises 13 residues. Germline assignment: CDR1 SEHNR and CDR2 FQNEAQ (reference sequence). V lost 1 base, J lost 5 bases, and 9 bases lay in between. CDR3 region: CASSLGTVDEQYF. As DNA, the CDR3 is TGTGCCAGCAGCTTAGGGACAGTTGACGAGCAGTACTTC.

The V call is TRBV6-5, the J call TRBJ2-7; D might be TRBD2 (5 bases). The length of the CDR3 is 15 residues. Looked up from germline, CDR1 is MNHEY and CDR2 is SVGAGI. This chain's CDR3 is CSNSAAARGYYEQYF. CDR3 bases: TGTTCCAACAGCGCGGCGGCGAGAGGGTACTACGAGCAGTACTTC.

This chain uses TRBV5-1 with TRBJ2-1; D not certain. The CDR3 extends over 14 amino acids. Germline-derived CDR1 and CDR2 are SGHRS and YFSETQ. V shed 0 bases and J shed 5 bases, with 9 bases lying between them. The CDR3: CASSLGAPNNEQFF. CDR3 DNA: TGCGCCAGCAGCTTGGGGGCCCCGAACAATGAGCAGTTCTTC.

In the case of this clonotype: At one of its ends the junction is not consistent with the germline gene, which may arise from a read error. V is TRBV18 and J is TRBJ2-5; D is uncertain. The CDR3 contains 14 residues. Germline CDR1 reads KGHSH; CDR2 reads LQKENI. CDR3 bases: TGTGCCAGGTCACCACTCGACCGGCAAGAGACCCAGTACTTC. This gives the protein CARSPLDRQETQYF.

Notes on this clonotype: A much larger clone differs by one base, so this may be a read error. The rearrangement links TRBV14 to TRBJ2-2, with 12 bases matching TRBD2. The CDR3 runs 15 residues. Germline V gene data show CDR1 as SGHDN and CDR2 as FVKESK. This chain's CDR3 is CTSSQRLAGVGELFF. Written as DNA, the CDR3 is TGTACCAGCAGCCAACGACTAGCGGGAGTCGGGGAGCTGTTTTTT.

This chain connects TRBV11-2 to TRBJ2-3; D is unclear. Looked up from germline, CDR1 is SGHAT and CDR2 is FQNNGV. This CDR3 has 13 residues. V gave up 6 bases and J gave up 3 bases, with 10 bases separating them. Written as DNA, the CDR3 is TGTGCCAGCAGTTCAAGGCCAACAGATACGCAGTATTTT. This translates into CASSSRPTDTQYF.

The chain uses TRBV28 and TRBJ2-7, with 11 bases lining up with TRBD2. V trimming: 6 bases; J trimming: 2 bases; junction bases outside the gene matches: 18. The CDR3 extends over 19 amino acids. Germline-derived CDR1 and CDR2 are MDHEN and SYDVKM. As DNA, the CDR3 is TGTGCCAGCAGGTCTAAGGGGTTGGCTAGCGGGAGGCGCCCCTACGAGCAGTACTTC. Its translation: CASRSKGLASGRRPYEQYF. The full variable domain, in which reference TRBV28 and TRBJ2-7 provide the parts outside the CDR3, is DVKVTQSSRYLVKRTGEKVFLECVQDMDHENMFWYRQDPGLGLRLIYFSYDVKMKEKGDIPEGYSVSREKKERFSLILESASTNQTSMYLCASRSKGLASGRRPYEQYFGPGTRLTVT.

The genes are TRBV11-2 and TRBJ1-5; D is uncertain. The CDR3 length is 15 residues. The germline V gene has CDR1 SGHAT and CDR2 FQNNGV. Trimming removed 7 bases at V and 7 bases at J, with 20 bases between. CDR3 protein: CASNVWMGGDQPQHF. The DNA for the CDR3 is TGTGCCAGCAACGTCTGGATGGGAGGAGACCAGCCCCAGCATTTT. Drawing the rest from reference TRBV11-2 and TRBJ1-5, the complete variable domain is EAGVAQSPRYKIIEKRQSVAFWCNPISGHATLYWYQQILGQGPKLLIQFQNNGVVDDSQLPKDRFSAERLKGVDSTLKIQPAKLEDSAVYLCASNVWMGGDQPQHFGDGTRLSIL.

The V gene is TRBV19, the J gene TRBJ2-7; TRBD2 agrees at 13 bases. The CDR3 consists of 16 residues. The V segment lost 6 bases and the J segment 2 bases; nucleotides outside the gene matches: 7. CDR1 is LNHDA and CDR2 is SQIVND in the germline V gene (reference sequence). The CDR3 nucleotides read TGTGCCAGTAGCGATCCCGGGACTAGCGGGACCTACGAGCAGTACTTC. This sequence encodes CASSDPGTSGTYEQYF. Full variable domain (missing parts from reference TRBV19 and TRBJ2-7): DGGITQSPKYLFRKEGQNVTLSCEQNLNHDAMYWYRQDPGQGLRLIYYSQIVNDFQKGDIAEGYSVSREKKESFPLTVTSAQKNPTAFYLCASSDPGTSGTYEQYFGPGTRLTVT.

The sample holds many counts of this clonotype. This chain connects TRBV29-1 to TRBJ1-2; TRBD1 is a possible D gene (5 bases). V shed 4 bases and J shed 3 bases, with 6 bases lying between them. CDR3 size: 11 residues. CDR1 is SQVTM and CDR2 is ANQGSEA in the germline V gene. Here the CDR3 reads CSVAGYYGYTF. DNA of the CDR3: TGCAGCGTTGCAGGGTACTATGGCTACACCTTC.

To note about this clonotype: Germline is not matched at one junction end, which may reflect a read error. This chain links TRBV11-2 with TRBJ1-3, with D possibly TRBD1 on 6 matching bases. CDR3 length equals 14 residues. Germline loops: CDR1 SGHAT, CDR2 FQNNGV. The CDR3 DNA reads TGTGCCAGCAGCCGGGGGGCAGGAGGAAACGCCATAAATTTT. Protein product: CASSRGAGGNAINF. Full variable domain (remainder filled in from reference TRBV11-2 and TRBJ1-3): EAGVAQSPRYKIIEKRQSVAFWCNPISGHATLYWYQQILGQGPKLLIQFQNNGVVDDSQLPKDRFSAERLKGVDSTLKIQPAKLEDSAVYLCASSRGAGGNAINFGEGSWLTVV.

This clonotype was seen many times. This chain links TRBV11-3 with TRBJ2-2; no firm D call. Germline V gives CDR1 SGHNT, CDR2 YENEEA. CDR3 length equals 17 residues. Trimming pared 0 bases from V and 0 bases from J, leaving 11 bases between. CDR3 DNA sequence: TGTGCCAGCAGCTTAGACAGCGCTGGTGCGAACACCGGGGAGCTGTTTTTT. The encoded protein is CASSLDSAGANTGELFF.